These 25 T cell receptor beta chains share one sample of origin, sequenced in a study of blood T cell repertoires in COVID-19. Assay: immunoSEQ multiplex PCR; the TCRdb copy retains only in-frame clones and omits some. The sample lists around 100,000 clones, under 85% occurring once. Material for sequencing was peripheral blood. These receptors all stem from a human donor in a cohort sampled during active COVID-19.

The chain carries TRBV6-5 and TRBJ2-1, with a possible D match to TRBD2 (6 bases). The ends were cut back, 2 bases at V and 0 bases at J, with 11 bases in the middle. CDR1 and CDR2 from the germline V gene are MNHEY and SVGAGI. The CDR3 spans 16 residues. The CDR3 coding sequence is TGTGCCAGCAGTTACCTCTCCGGGAGCTCCTACAATGAGCAGTTCTTC. As protein: CASSYLSGSSYNEQFF.

The V gene is TRBV7-2, the J gene TRBJ2-3; D unresolved. Per the germline V gene, CDR1 is SGHTA and CDR2 is FQGNSA. The CDR3 has 15 amino acids. V was trimmed by 1 base and J by 0 bases, leaving 8 bases between them. The CDR3 reads CASSLVVLSTDTQYF. The CDR3 nucleotides read TGTGCCAGCAGCTTAGTAGTCCTCAGCACAGATACGCAGTATTTT.

This chain connects TRBV6-2 or TRBV6-3 to TRBJ1-2, with TRBD1 as a possible D gene (5 bases). V gave up 5 bases and J gave up 4 bases, with 14 bases separating them. Germline CDR1 reads MNHEY; CDR2 reads SVGEGT. This CDR3 is built from 14 residues. The CDR3 DNA follows: TGTGCCAGCAGTCGCCAGGGAGGCTTCTATGGCTACACCTTC. Amino acids: CASSRQGGFYGYTF.

The V call is TRBV6-2 or TRBV6-3, the J call TRBJ1-3; D gene ambiguous. The CDR3 is 17 residues long. Between the trimmed V and J ends, which lost 0 bases and 4 bases, there was a span of 16 bases. CDR1 and CDR2 from the germline V gene are MNHEY and SVGEGT. The CDR3 coding sequence is TGTGCCAGCAGTTACTCGAATCCGGGGATAGCGGGAAACACCATATATTTT. Encoded protein: CASSYSNPGIAGNTIYF.

The rearrangement links TRBV6-5 to TRBJ1-1; TRBD1 agrees at 7 bases. The CDR3 sequence is 13 residues long. The V gene end was trimmed by 6 bases and the J gene end by 4 bases; junction bases not matched to a gene: 5. Germline CDR1 is MNHEY and CDR2 is SVGAGI. CDR3 bases: TGTGCCAGCAGACAGGGGTGGGGCACTGAAGCTTTCTTT. Protein sequence: CASRQGWGTEAFF.

This clone was observed once. In DNA, the CDR3 is TGTGCCAGCAGCTTCGAAACCAGGGGCGAGCAGTACTTC. This translates into CASSFETRGEQYF. The chain uses TRBV7-9 and TRBJ2-7; D possibly corresponds to TRBD1 (6 bases). CDR1 and CDR2 (germline): SEHNR, FQNEAQ (reference sequence). The CDR3 has 13 residues. Trimming cost V 3 bases and J 6 bases, with 12 bases left between them.

This clone appeared once. V usage is TRBV18 and J usage is TRBJ2-5, with D tentatively TRBD2 (6 bases). V lost 2 bases and J 5 bases, leaving 12 bases between the germline ends. The CDR3 runs to 14 residues. Germline V gene lookup returns CDR1 KGHSH and CDR2 LQKENI. CDR3 DNA sequence: TGTGCCAGCTCACCAATGCCGGGAGATGAGACCCAGTACTTC. It codes for CASSPMPGDETQYF.

This clone was picked up one time. This chain uses TRBV28 with TRBJ2-1; TRBD2 aligns across 7 bases. CDR1 and CDR2 from the germline V gene are MDHEN and SYDVKM. The junction had 5 bases not matched to a gene; V was cut back by 5 bases and J by 10 bases. The CDR3 runs 12 residues. CDR3 DNA sequence: TGTGCCAGCAGTCCTCAAGCGGGAGAGCAGTTCTTC. Its protein product is CASSPQAGEQFF.

CDR3 sequence reads: CASSIQGYSNQPQHF. CDR3 sequence (DNA): TGTGCCAGTAGTATCCAGGGCTATAGCAATCAGCCCCAGCATTTT. The rearrangement links TRBV19 to TRBJ1-5, with D perhaps matching TRBD1 (5 bases). The CDR3 totals 15 residues. Germline CDR1 and CDR2: LNHDA and SQIVND (reference sequence). Trimming left V 3 bases short and J 0 bases short, with 9 bases between.

The chain combines TRBV28 with TRBJ2-4, with 7 bases lining up with TRBD1. V trimming: 10 bases; J trimming: 0 bases; junction bases outside the gene matches: 9. The V gene's germline CDR1 is MDHEN and CDR2 SYDVKM. The CDR3 is 15 amino acids. For the CDR3, the DNA is TGTGCCACTGCTAGGGGGCAACTAGCCAAAAACATTCAGTACTTC. This gives the protein CATARGQLAKNIQYF.

The gene calls are TRBV6-2 or TRBV6-3 and TRBJ1-3; 7 bases fit TRBD1. This CDR3 comprises 16 residues. Per the germline V gene, CDR1 is MNHEY and CDR2 is SVGEGT. The V gene end was trimmed by 2 bases and the J gene end by 2 bases; junction bases not matched to a gene: 6. The chain's CDR3 is CASSYGTVATGNTIYF. CDR3 nucleotides: TGTGCCAGCAGTTACGGGACAGTGGCCACTGGAAACACCATATATTTT.

The chain joins TRBV15 to TRBJ2-3, with 10 bases aligning to TRBD1. Germline values: CDR1 LNHNV, CDR2 YYDKDF (reference sequence). After removal of 5 bases from V and 4 bases from J, the junction contained 6 bases not matched to a gene. CDR3 length: 15 residues. The CDR3 region has the DNA TGTGCCACCAGCGGGGACAGGGGAAGAGCAGATACGCAGTATTTT. It codes for CATSGDRGRADTQYF.

V gene TRBV10-3 combines with J gene TRBJ2-7, with 14 positions matching TRBD2. Germline V CDR1 and CDR2: ENHRY, SYGVKD. The trim removed 10 bases at V and 5 bases at J, leaving 13 bases unmatched. The CDR3 runs to 16 residues. CDR3 in DNA: TGTGCCAGTACCGGGACTAGCGGGAGTGTTGTCCACGAGCAGTACTTC. Translating gives CASTGTSGSVVHEQYF.

The chain combines TRBV11-2 with TRBJ1-2, with a weak D call TRBD1 (5 bases). CDR1 and CDR2 from the germline V gene are SGHAT and FQNNGV. The CDR3 covers 13 residues. The V end lost 4 bases, the J end lost 3 bases, and 9 bases lay between the germline ends. The CDR3 region is CASSSTGYYGYTF. Written as DNA, the CDR3 is TGTGCCAGCAGCTCTACAGGATACTATGGCTACACCTTC.

A remark on this clone: One end of the junction fails to match germline, which may point to a read error. The rearrangement links TRBV13 to TRBJ2-7; 10 positions match TRBD1. The CDR3 contains 14 residues. Germline values: CDR1 PRHDT, CDR2 FYEKMQ (reference sequence). CDR3 DNA: TGTGCCAGCAGCGTAGGGACAGGGGCCTACGAGCAGTACTTC. Its protein is CASSVGTGAYEQYF.

V is TRBV18 and J is TRBJ2-2; tentatively, D is TRBD1 (6 bases). The germline CDR1 and CDR2 sequences are KGHSH and LQKENI. The CDR3 covers 15 residues. The ends were cut back, 2 bases at V and 1 base at J, with 8 bases in the middle. The CDR3 here is CASSPGQLNTGELFF. The CDR3 DNA reads TGTGCCAGCTCACCAGGACAGCTGAACACCGGGGAGCTGTTTTTT.

V usage is TRBV5-1 and J usage is TRBJ2-1; 11 positions match TRBD2. Looked up from germline, CDR1 is SGHRS and CDR2 is YFSETQ. The CDR3 is 15 amino acids. With V trimmed by 6 bases and J by 4 bases, 6 bases remained unmatched. DNA of the CDR3: TGCGCCAGCAAGAGAGGACTAGCGGGTTACAATGAGCAGTTCTTC. It codes for CASKRGLAGYNEQFF.

The chain joins TRBV29-1 to TRBJ2-3; TRBD1 matches at 10 bases. The CDR3 covers 14 residues. Losses at the gene ends were 7 bases for V and 0 bases for J; bases not matched to a gene: 4. Germline assignment: CDR1 SQVTM and CDR2 ANQGSEA. CDR3 protein: CSAGTGASTDTQYF. CDR3 bases: TGCAGCGCGGGGACAGGGGCTAGCACAGATACGCAGTATTTT.

The chain has TRBV6-5 and TRBJ1-5; D gene ambiguous. The germline CDR1 and CDR2 sequences are MNHEY and SVGAGI. With 2 bases removed from V and 5 bases from J, the gap between germline ends came to 13 bases. The CDR3 spans 15 residues. The CDR3 nucleotides are TGTGCCAGCAGTTACGCGGCAGGAGGCGATCAGCCCCAGCATTTT. Residues: CASSYAAGGDQPQHF.

The J gene is TRBJ1-1, the V gene TRBV7-8; 7 bases are shared with TRBD1. Germline CDR1 SGHVS, CDR2 FQNEAQ. V dropped 6 bases and J dropped 6; count of bases not matched to a gene: 10. The CDR3 runs 14 residues. CDR3 in DNA: TGTGCCAGCAGGCCCCCGACAGGGTCTTCTGAAGCTTTCTTT. Translated, it gives CASRPPTGSSEAFF.

The chain employs TRBV28 and TRBJ1-1, with D perhaps TRBD1 (6 bases). Germline assignment: CDR1 MDHEN and CDR2 SYDVKM. Trimming stripped 7 bases from V and 4 bases from J, with 19 bases between. The CDR3 length is 15 residues. As DNA, the CDR3 is TGTGCCAGCATCGATCTGGGGGGCGGGGGCACTGAAGCTTTCTTT. Its protein is CASIDLGGGGTEAFF.

This chain uses TRBV3-1 (or the pseudogene TRBV3-2) with TRBJ2-2; no clear D. The germline gives CDR1 LGHDT, CDR2 YNNKEL (reference sequence). CDR3 length: 14 residues. Trimming cost V 3 bases and J 0 bases, with 5 bases left between them. The DNA of the CDR3 is TGTGCCAGCAGCCACTACCCGAACACCGGGGAGCTGTTTTTT. This codes for CASSHYPNTGELFF.

CDR3 DNA sequence: TGTGCTAGTGGTTCTACCGACAGGGGGGGCAATGAGCAGTTCTTC. Its protein product is CASGSTDRGGNEQFF. This chain joins TRBV12-5 and TRBJ2-1, with 9 positions matching TRBD1. V lost 4 bases, J lost 6 bases, and 7 bases stayed unmatched. Germline CDR1 and CDR2: LGHNT and FRNRAP. The CDR3 loop spans 15 amino acids.

This clone is a singleton in its sample. This chain uses TRBV19 with TRBJ2-7, with 9 bases that match TRBD1. The CDR3 sequence is 16 residues long. The germline V gene encodes CDR1 LNHDA and CDR2 SQIVND (reference sequence). The V and J ends lost 0 bases and 7 bases, in that order; junction bases with no gene match: 10. As DNA, the CDR3 is TGTGCCAGTAGTATAGACGTCCGGGACAGGGTGCGTGAGCAGTACTTC. Translating gives CASSIDVRDRVREQYF.

The V and J genes are TRBV19 and TRBJ2-5; 8 nucleotides line up with TRBD2. Trimming cost V 5 bases and J 1 base; bases outside gene matches: 6. The V gene's germline CDR1 is LNHDA and CDR2 SQIVND (reference sequence). The CDR3 is made up of 15 amino acids. CDR3 nucleotides: TGTGCCAGTAGTGATCGGACTAGCAGCCAAGAGACCCAGTACTTC. This encodes CASSDRTSSQETQYF.